This TCR beta chain was profiled in a study of blood T cell repertoires in COVID-19. Across the whole study: Samples came from the United States, Italy and Spain, spanning acute and convalescent COVID-19. PBMCs, B-cell-depleted T cells, or T cells provided the cDNA or gDNA that made up the material.

Germline CDR1 is SEHNR and CDR2 is FQNEAQ (reference sequence). The V end was cut by 5 bases, the J end by 7 bases, with 11 bases between. This CDR3 is 12 amino acids long. Study processing details: Amplification with reference gene primers provided the estimates of nucleated cell counts. Generated by immunoSEQ multiplex PCR, the TCRdb table keeps only in-frame clones and is missing some. D and trimming were read from the DNA, whereas the V and J calls and clone size are those reported in that table. The sample holds hundreds of thousands of clones, roughly nine tenths seen once. Specimen: peripheral blood. The TCR sequence derives from a woman aged 45-60 years with acute or convalescent COVID-19. The chain has TRBV7-9 and TRBJ1-1; D possibly corresponds to TRBD1 (6 bases). CDR3 in DNA: TGTGCCAGCAGCCTCCGACAGGATGAAGCTTTCTTT. Its protein product is CASSLRQDEAFF.